Shown below are 14 T cell receptor beta chains from a single sample sequenced in a study of blood T cells in healthy people across ages. Alongside a J-beta primer mix, a sample-barcoded 5' primer served in a second PCR lasting roughly 6 to 12 cycles. TCRdb re-called the 5' RACE reads with MiXCR, one entry per CDR3 protein. The sample lists 1.5 million to 2 million distinct CDR3 sequences, roughly 49% occurring once. Sequences were obtained from blood. The source of these receptors is a woman between 40 and 55 years old in good health.

The rearrangement joins TRBV4-2 to TRBJ2-3; TRBD2 matches at 7 bases. The CDR3 length is 16 residues. CDR1 is LGHNA and CDR2 is YNFKEQ in the germline V gene. Unmatched junction bases numbered 8, after V lost 0 bases and J lost 5 bases. CDR3 DNA: TGTGCCAGCAGCCAAGAGTACGGGACTATCAAAGATACGCAGTATTTT. Translation: CASSQEYGTIKDTQYF.

The rearrangement joins TRBV20-1 to TRBJ2-2, with 8 nucleotides matching TRBD1. There are 12 residues in the CDR3. Trimming cost V 5 bases and J 9 bases; bases outside gene matches: 5. Germline CDR1 DFQATT, CDR2 SNEGSKA (reference sequence). Here the CDR3 reads CSALDRARELFF. The DNA of the CDR3 is TGCAGTGCTTTGGACAGGGCAAGGGAGCTGTTTTTT.

CDR3 DNA sequence: TGTGCCGTCACCCCTCGGCGGGGTAACACCGGGGAGCTGTTTTTT. Protein product: CAVTPRRGNTGELFF. The V and J genes are TRBV7-9 and TRBJ2-2, with D perhaps TRBD2 (6 bases). This CDR3 region has 15 residues. The germline V and J ends were trimmed by 11 bases and 2 bases, with 18 bases remaining between them. Germline CDR1 reads SEHNR; CDR2 reads FQNEAQ (reference sequence).

The chain carries TRBV20-1 and TRBJ2-5, with D perhaps assigned TRBD1 or TRBD2 (5 bases each). The CDR3 loop spans 12 amino acids. Per the germline V gene, CDR1 is DFQATT and CDR2 is SNEGSKA (reference sequence). The V end lost 1 base, the J end lost 7 bases, and 10 bases lay between the germline ends. The CDR3 nucleotides read TGCAGTGCTAGAGGAGGGGTGGGGACCCAGTACTTC. The encoded protein is CSARGGVGTQYF.

This chain uses TRBV9 with TRBJ1-6, with D possibly TRBD1 on 5 matching bases. The V gene's germline CDR1 is SGDLS and CDR2 YYNGEE. V lost 4 bases and J lost 9, with 17 bases in between. The CDR3 extends over 15 amino acids. CDR3 region: CASSQRDSYASPLHF. The CDR3 DNA sequence: TGTGCCAGCAGCCAACGGGACTCCTACGCTTCACCCCTCCACTTT. The variable domain in full, completed from reference TRBV9 and TRBJ1-6, reads DSGVTQTPKHLITATGQRVTLRCSPRSGDLSVYWYQQSLDQGLQFLIQYYNGEERAKGNILERFSAQQFPDLHSELNLSSLELGDSALYFCASSQRDSYASPLHFGNGTRLTVT.

J is TRBJ2-6 and V is TRBV7-9; perhaps TRBD2 as D (6 bases). The V gene's germline CDR1 is SEHNR and CDR2 FQNEAQ (reference sequence). This CDR3 contains 19 residues. The V gene lost 1 base and the J gene lost 1 base, with 17 bases spanning the gap. CDR3 residues: CASSLELLGGASGANVLTF. The DNA of the CDR3 is TGTGCCAGCAGCTTAGAATTACTTGGCGGGGCTTCTGGGGCCAACGTCCTGACTTTC. The full variable domain, in which reference TRBV7-9 and TRBJ2-6 provide the parts outside the CDR3, is DTGVSQNPRHKITKRGQNVTFRCDPISEHNRLYWYRQTLGQGPEFLTYFQNEAQLEKSRLLSDRFSAERPKGSFSTLEIQRTEQGDSAMYLCASSLELLGGASGANVLTFGAGSRLTVL.

This chain uses TRBV20-1 with TRBJ2-7, with 10 nucleotides matching TRBD1. The DNA matches TRBJ2-5 better at its end, which makes the J call doubtful. CDR1 and CDR2 from the germline V gene are DFQATT and SNEGSKA (reference sequence). This CDR3 is 14 amino acids long. The CDR3 region is CSGGDRGRHRTQYF. The CDR3, as DNA: TGCAGTGGAGGAGACAGGGGGCGTCACAGGACCCAGTACTTC.

The chain recombines TRBV20-1 with TRBJ2-5; 7 nucleotides agree with TRBD1. TRBJ2-7 explains the end of the DNA better; the J call may be wrong. This CDR3 spans 15 amino acids. Germline V gene data show CDR1 as DFQATT and CDR2 as SNEGSKA (reference sequence). The CDR3 loop is CSARDYGTEYYEQYF. DNA for the CDR3: TGCAGTGCTAGAGATTACGGGACAGAGTACTACGAGCAGTACTTC.

A note on this clonotype: A junction end diverges from the germline sequence, so it may reflect a read error. This chain links TRBV7-9 with TRBJ2-7, with TRBD2 matching over 7 bases. Germline CDR1 reads SEHNR; CDR2 reads FQNEAQ (reference sequence). The CDR3 length is 14 residues. Here the CDR3 DNA reads TGTGTCAGCAGCTTAGAACTAGCGACCTACGAGCAGTACTTC. Encoded protein: CVSSLELATYEQYF.

CDR3 in amino acids: CASKLRQEAFF. As DNA, the CDR3 is TGTGCCAGCAAGTTACGACAGGAAGCTTTCTTT. The rearrangement links TRBV6-6 to TRBJ1-1; TRBD1 might be the D (5 bases). The CDR3 has 11 residues. Germline CDR1 and CDR2: MNHNY and SVGAGI (reference sequence). V was clipped by 7 bases and J by 8 bases, with 11 bases between them.

This clonotype was observed a handful of times. The rearrangement links TRBV29-1 to TRBJ2-7, with 12 positions matching TRBD2. The V gene's germline CDR1 is SQVTM and CDR2 ANQGSEA. J gave up 4 bases and V 0 bases, and 1 base lay outside the gene matches. This CDR3 has 14 amino acids. The CDR3 DNA is TGCAGCGTTGAAGATACTAGCGGGGGGTACGAGCAGTACTTC. The encoded protein is CSVEDTSGGYEQYF.

V usage is TRBV4-1 and J usage is TRBJ1-2; D is uncertain. Germline V gene lookup returns CDR1 MGHRA and CDR2 YSYEKL. With 3 bases removed from V and 7 bases from J, the gap between germline ends came to 18 bases. The CDR3 is 15 residues long. CDR3 in amino acids: CASSQKSGVTGGYTF. The CDR3 DNA follows: TGCGCCAGCAGCCAGAAAAGCGGGGTGACGGGTGGCTACACCTTC.

As regards this clonotype: The junction does not match germline at one end; this may be a read error. The chain has TRBV7-8 and TRBJ2-7, with TRBD1 matching over 7 bases. CDR3 length equals 15 residues. Germline values: CDR1 SGHVS, CDR2 FQNEAQ. Written as DNA, the CDR3 is TGTGCCAGCAGCTCCGACAGGGACAACTCCTACGAGCAGAACTTC. Residues: CASSSDRDNSYEQNF. Looking up the rest from reference TRBV7-8 and TRBJ2-7 gives the full variable domain: GAGVSQSPRYKVAKRGQDVALRCDPISGHVSLFWYQQALGQGPEFLTYFQNEAQLDKSGLPSDRFFAERPEGSVSTLKIQRTQQEDSAVYLCASSSDRDNSYEQNFGPGTRLTVT.

The chain recombines TRBV29-1 with TRBJ2-5; 9 bases fit TRBD1. The DNA end is a closer match to TRBJ2-7, so the J assignment may be wrong. Germline V gene lookup returns CDR1 SQVTM and CDR2 ANQGSEA. The CDR3 sequence is 15 residues long. CDR3 coding DNA: TGCAGCGTTGAAGTTGGGACAGGGCTGCCCCACGAGCAGTACTTC. Translated: CSVEVGTGLPHEQYF.